These T cell receptor beta chains were read from a single sample in a study of cytomegalovirus exposure and HLA in healthy donors. Sequenced by immunoSEQ multiplex PCR; TCRdb stores in-frame clones only, minus some. The table lists under 200,000 clones, more than 65% of them singletons. Input material: PBMCs. These receptors were collected from a man aged 40-49 years in good health and CMV-seropositive. The CDR3 runs from the conserved cysteine through the conserved F or W. A D gene is named only where the DNA matches it firmly. A row's size may be missing; if present it is once, few, many or a size class.

j_gene	d_gene	v_gene	abundance	CDR3aa	CDR3nt
TRBJ1-1	-	TRBV27	-	CASSPLGGVSNTEAFF	TGTGCCAGCAGTCCCCTTGGAGGGGTCTCTAACACTGAAGCTTTCTTT
TRBJ2-3	-	TRBV7-8	-	CASSRQVSTDTQYF	TGTGCCAGCAGCCGACAGGTTAGCACAGATACGCAGTATTTT
TRBJ1-2	-	TRBV10-3	-	CAISEQYGYTF	TGTGCCATCAGTGAGCAGTATGGCTACACCTTC
TRBJ2-7	TRBD1	TRBV18	-	CASSPSGTAYEQYF	TGTGCCAGCTCACCCTCCGGGACAGCTTACGAGCAGTACTTC
TRBJ1-2	TRBD1	TRBV19	-	CASNTGGGYTF	TGTGCCAGCAACACAGGGGGAGGCTACACCTTC
TRBJ1-1	-	TRBV6-5	-	CASSSLADTEAFF	TGTGCCAGCAGCTCTCTCGCGGACACTGAAGCTTTCTTT
TRBJ1-1	-	TRBV15	-	CATSRDLTEVNTEAFF	TGTGCCACCAGCAGAGATCTGACAGAGGTGAACACTGAAGCTTTCTTT
TRBJ1-2	TRBD1	TRBV5-8	-	CASSLAGTGDYGYTF	TGTGCCAGCAGCTTGGCAGGGACAGGGGACTATGGCTACACCTTC
TRBJ2-2	TRBD1	TRBV7-9	-	CASSLLGGTTGELFF	TGTGCCAGCAGCTTGTTAGGGGGCACCACCGGGGAGCTGTTTTTT
TRBJ2-7	TRBD2	TRBV5-1	-	CASSTGGSHPGEQYF	TGCGCCAGCAGCACTGGCGGGAGTCACCCAGGGGAGCAGTACTTC
TRBJ2-7	TRBD1	TRBV5-1	-	CASSLTGAPWEQYF	TGCGCCAGCAGCCTGACAGGGGCCCCGTGGGAGCAGTACTTC
TRBJ2-1	TRBD2	TRBV12-5	-	CASGRGQPGLAGSEQFF	TGTGCTAGTGGCCGGGGACAGCCCGGACTAGCGGGAAGTGAGCAGTTCTTC
TRBJ1-1	-	TRBV4-3	-	CASSQEGGSSTEAFF	TGCGCCAGCAGCCAAGAAGGAGGGAGTAGCACTGAAGCTTTCTTT
TRBJ2-7	TRBD1	TRBV28	-	CASRTGGFYEQYF	TGTGCCAGTCGGACAGGGGGCTTCTACGAGCAGTACTTC
TRBJ2-5	TRBD2	TRBV5-6	once	CASSLGLVVGTQYF	TGTGCCAGCAGCCTGGGACTAGTGGTAGGGACCCAGTACTTC
TRBJ1-1	-	TRBV30	-	CAWGGTTNTEAFF	TGTGCCTGGGGGGGGACCACGAACACTGAAGCTTTCTTT
TRBJ2-7	-	TRBV5-4	-	CASSSPAGTYEQYF	TGTGCCAGCAGCTCCCCGGCGGGGACCTACGAGCAGTACTTC
TRBJ1-1	-	TRBV21-1	-	CASSTGTGVGNTEAFF	TGTGCCAGCAGTACCGGGACAGGGGTAGGGAACACTGAAGCTTTCTTT
TRBJ2-7	-	TRBV28	-	CASSRETYEQYF	TGTGCCAGCAGTCGGGAAACCTACGAGCAGTACTTC
TRBJ1-1	-	TRBV7-7	-	CASSPFQGGYTEAFF	TGTGCCAGCAGCCCATTCCAGGGAGGGTACACTGAAGCTTTCTTT
TRBJ1-6	TRBD1	TRBV2	-	CASSDLPDRVHSPLHF	TGTGCCAGCAGTGATTTGCCCGACAGGGTACATTCACCCCTCCACTTT
TRBJ2-3	-	TRBV7-3	-	CASSLWADTDTQYF	TGTGCCAGCAGCTTATGGGCAGACACAGATACGCAGTATTTT
TRBJ1-6	-	TRBV7-3	-	CASSAGTNSPLHF	TGTGCCAGCAGCGCAGGGACAAATTCACCCCTCCACTTT
TRBJ2-7	TRBD1	TRBV25-1	-	CASRDRGYEQYF	TGTGCCAGCCGGGACAGGGGCTACGAGCAGTACTTC
TRBJ1-4	-	TRBV2	-	CASFWGRTEKLFF	TGTGCCAGCTTTTGGGGGAGGACCGAAAAACTGTTTTTT
TRBJ2-7	-	TRBV5-1	-	CASSYGLTYEQYF	TGCGCCAGCAGCTACGGACTAACCTACGAGCAGTACTTC
TRBJ2-5	-	TRBV5-4	-	CASRRQGVSGETQYF	TGTGCCAGCAGGCGACAAGGGGTTTCGGGAGAGACCCAGTACTTC
TRBJ1-2	TRBD1	TRBV6-1	-	CASRDGQGGYTF	TGTGCCAGCAGGGACGGACAGGGCGGCTACACCTTC
TRBJ1-2	TRBD1	TRBV6-4	once	CASSATGGGGYTF	TGTGCCAGCAGCGCGACAGGGGGTGGTGGCTACACCTTC
TRBJ1-1	-	TRBV9	once	CASSVGQTVTEAFF	TGTGCCAGCAGCGTAGGACAGACCGTTACTGAAGCTTTCTTT
TRBJ2-3	-	TRBV10-3	-	CAISAAQGAMREGEDTQYF	TGTGCCATCAGCGCCGCCCAGGGGGCAATGCGGGAGGGAGAGGATACGCAGTATTTT
TRBJ2-7	TRBD2	TRBV6-5	-	CASSRLAGGPYEQYF	TGTGCCAGCAGCAGACTAGCGGGAGGGCCCTACGAGCAGTACTTC
TRBJ1-4	-	TRBV25-1	few	CASSELLGQEKLFF	TGTGCCAGCAGTGAACTGCTGGGGCAGGAAAAACTGTTTTTT
TRBJ2-1	TRBD2	TRBV6-4	-	CASSDSSGIFF	TGTGCCAGCAGTGACTCTAGCGGGATTTTCTTC
TRBJ2-7	TRBD1	TRBV28	-	CASSLWGGDRGYEQYF	TGTGCCAGCAGTTTATGGGGGGGGGACAGGGGCTACGAGCAGTACTTC
TRBJ2-2	TRBD1	TRBV28	-	CASTTTGQGAGGELFF	TGTGCCAGCACCACGACGGGACAGGGGGCGGGCGGGGAGCTGTTTTTT
TRBJ2-1	TRBD2	TRBV5-4	once	CASTSGASGGPHEQFF	TGTGCCAGCACCTCAGGGGCTAGCGGGGGGCCCCATGAGCAGTTCTTC
TRBJ2-3	-	TRBV19	once	CATQRGEGTDTQYF	TGTGCCACCCAGCGAGGGGAGGGCACAGATACGCAGTATTTT
TRBJ2-5	TRBD2	TRBV7-9	-	CASSFTSGQETQYF	TGTGCCAGCAGCTTTACTAGCGGCCAAGAGACCCAGTACTTC
TRBJ1-6	TRBD1	TRBV27	few	CASSPGQVPRSHNSPLHF	TGTGCCAGCAGCCCGGGACAGGTTCCTAGGTCACATAATTCACCCCTCCACTTT
TRBJ2-7	-	TRBV6-6	-	CASSYLREPYEQYF	TGTGCCAGCAGTTACCTCAGGGAACCCTACGAGCAGTACTTC
TRBJ2-5	-	TRBV7-2	-	CASSMWVAPQETQYF	TGTGCCAGCAGCATGTGGGTAGCGCCACAAGAGACCCAGTACTTC
TRBJ2-2	-	TRBV6-1	few	CASSNRNTGELFF	TGTGCCAGCAGTAACAGGAACACCGGGGAGCTGTTTTTT
TRBJ2-3	-	TRBV25-1	-	CASSLRVTDTQYF	TGTGCCAGCTCCCTACGGGTGACAGATACGCAGTATTTT
TRBJ2-5	-	TRBV2	-	CASRGRSLARREETQYF	TGTGCCAGCAGGGGTAGATCTCTAGCGCGACGGGAAGAGACCCAGTACTTC
TRBJ2-3	-	TRBV5-1	-	CASREAGALLDTQYF	TGCGCCAGCAGAGAGGCGGGGGCGCTTTTAGATACGCAGTATTTT
TRBJ1-4	TRBD1	TRBV5-1	-	CASSWAPGQGATNEKLFF	TGCGCCAGCAGCTGGGCTCCGGGACAGGGGGCGACTAATGAAAAACTGTTTTTT